This T cell receptor beta chain is drawn from a study of cytomegalovirus exposure and HLA in healthy donors. As for the study in general: Ancestry clustering placed 70% to 85% of over 300 genotyped donors in the Caucasian-associated cluster.

Study observations and caveats: Common viral pathogens (according to a later analysis) appeared linked to several of the most significant clusters. In vitro, three CMV-associated chains proved specific for CMV antigens.

Turning to this clone: The antigen is undetermined.

Germline assignment: CDR1 SEHNR and CDR2 FQNEAQ (reference sequence). The CDR3 is 15 residues long. V shed 4 bases and J 4 bases; nucleotides not matched to a gene: 6. Amplification used 60 Vbeta primers and 13 Jbeta primers. Clones were read by immunoSEQ multiplex PCR, and TCRdb kept only the in-frame ones, dropping some. The repertoire holds 200,000 or so clones, with about 81% as singletons. The sequence was collected from a woman between 18 and 30 years old in good health and CMV-seronegative. V gene TRBV7-9 combines with J gene TRBJ1-3, with 8 positions matching TRBD1. The sequenced material came from PBMCs. Here the CDR3 DNA reads TGTGCCAGCAGCTACCCAGGGGGCTCCGGAAACACCATATATTTT. Translation gives CASSYPGGSGNTIYF.